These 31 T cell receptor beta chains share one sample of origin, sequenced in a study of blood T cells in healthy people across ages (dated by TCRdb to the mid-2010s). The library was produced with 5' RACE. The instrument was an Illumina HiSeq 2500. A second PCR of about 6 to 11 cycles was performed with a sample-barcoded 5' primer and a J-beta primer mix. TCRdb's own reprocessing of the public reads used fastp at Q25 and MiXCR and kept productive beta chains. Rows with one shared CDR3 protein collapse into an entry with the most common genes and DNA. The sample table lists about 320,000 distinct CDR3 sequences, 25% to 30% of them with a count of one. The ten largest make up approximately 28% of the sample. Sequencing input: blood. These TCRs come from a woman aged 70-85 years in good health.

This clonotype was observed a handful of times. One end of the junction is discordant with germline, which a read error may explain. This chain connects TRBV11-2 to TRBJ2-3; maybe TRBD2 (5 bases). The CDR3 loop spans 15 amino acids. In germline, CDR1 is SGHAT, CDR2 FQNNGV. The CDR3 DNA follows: TGTGCCAGCAGCTTAGAAGCGGCAAGCACAGATGCGCAGTATTTT. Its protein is CASSLEAASTDAQYF.

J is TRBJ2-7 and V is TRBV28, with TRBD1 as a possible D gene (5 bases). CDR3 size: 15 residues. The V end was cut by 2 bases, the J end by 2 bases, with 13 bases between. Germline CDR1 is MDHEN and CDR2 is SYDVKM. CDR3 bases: TGTGCCAGCAGTTTAAGCAGGGATCCTGCCTACGAGCAGTACTTC. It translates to CASSLSRDPAYEQYF.

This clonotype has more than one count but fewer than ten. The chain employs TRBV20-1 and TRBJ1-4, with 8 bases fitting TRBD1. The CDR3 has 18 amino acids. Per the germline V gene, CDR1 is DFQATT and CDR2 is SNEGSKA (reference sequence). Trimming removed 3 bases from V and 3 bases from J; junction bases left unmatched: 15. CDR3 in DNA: TGCAGTGCTAGCCCCTCCCCCGGACAGGGCGTGCCTAATGAAAAACTGTTTTTT. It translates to CSASPSPGQGVPNEKLFF.

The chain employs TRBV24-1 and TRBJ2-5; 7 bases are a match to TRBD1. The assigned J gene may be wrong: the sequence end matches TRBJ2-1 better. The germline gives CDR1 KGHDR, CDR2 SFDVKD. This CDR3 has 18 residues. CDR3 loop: CATSDPGTAANMYNEQFF. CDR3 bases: TGTGCCACCAGTGACCCCGGGACAGCGGCGAACATGTACAATGAGCAGTTCTTC.

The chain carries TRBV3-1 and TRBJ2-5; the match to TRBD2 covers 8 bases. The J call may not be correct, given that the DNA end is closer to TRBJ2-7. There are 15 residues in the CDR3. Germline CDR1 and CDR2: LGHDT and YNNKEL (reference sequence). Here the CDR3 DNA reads TGTGCCAGCAGCCAACTTAGCGGGAACGGCGGCGAGCAGTACTTC. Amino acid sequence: CASSQLSGNGGEQYF.

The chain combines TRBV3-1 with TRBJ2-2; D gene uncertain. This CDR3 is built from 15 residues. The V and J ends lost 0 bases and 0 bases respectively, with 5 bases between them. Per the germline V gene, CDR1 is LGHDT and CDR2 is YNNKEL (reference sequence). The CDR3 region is CASSQEAANTGELFF. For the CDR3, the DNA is TGTGCCAGCAGCCAAGAGGCAGCGAACACCGGGGAGCTGTTTTTT.

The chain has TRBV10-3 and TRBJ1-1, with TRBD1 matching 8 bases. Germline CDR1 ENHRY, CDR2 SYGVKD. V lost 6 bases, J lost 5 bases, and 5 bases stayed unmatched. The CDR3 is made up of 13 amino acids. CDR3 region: CAIREDRETEAFF. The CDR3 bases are TGTGCCATCAGAGAGGACAGGGAAACTGAAGCTTTCTTT.

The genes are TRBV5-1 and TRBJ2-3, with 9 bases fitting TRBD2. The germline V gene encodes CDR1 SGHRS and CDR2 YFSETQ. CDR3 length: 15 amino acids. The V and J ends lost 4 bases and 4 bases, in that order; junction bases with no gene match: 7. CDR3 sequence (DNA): TGCGCCAGCAGCCCCCACGCGGGGGGGGCAGATACGCAGTATTTT. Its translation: CASSPHAGGADTQYF.

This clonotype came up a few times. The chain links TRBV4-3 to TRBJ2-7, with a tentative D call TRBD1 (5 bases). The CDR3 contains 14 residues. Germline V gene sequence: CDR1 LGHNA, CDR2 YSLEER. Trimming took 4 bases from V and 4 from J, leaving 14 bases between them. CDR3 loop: CASSLSQGVYEQYF. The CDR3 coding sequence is TGCGCCAGCAGCCTCTCGCAGGGTGTTTACGAGCAGTACTTC.

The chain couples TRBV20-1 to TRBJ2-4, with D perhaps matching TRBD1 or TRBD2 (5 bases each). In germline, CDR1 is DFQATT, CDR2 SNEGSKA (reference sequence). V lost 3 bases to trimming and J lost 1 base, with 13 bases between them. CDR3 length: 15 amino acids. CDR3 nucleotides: TGCAGTGCTAGGAGGGGTATCGGGGCCAAAAACATTCAGTACTTC. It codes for CSARRGIGAKNIQYF.

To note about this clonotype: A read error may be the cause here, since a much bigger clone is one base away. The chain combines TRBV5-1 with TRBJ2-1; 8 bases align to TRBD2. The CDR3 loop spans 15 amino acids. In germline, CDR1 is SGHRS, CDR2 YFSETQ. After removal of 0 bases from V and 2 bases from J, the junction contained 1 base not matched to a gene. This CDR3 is CASSLAREAYNEQFF. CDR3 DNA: TGCGCCAGCAGCTTGGCGCGGGAGGCCTACAATGAGCAGTTCTTC.

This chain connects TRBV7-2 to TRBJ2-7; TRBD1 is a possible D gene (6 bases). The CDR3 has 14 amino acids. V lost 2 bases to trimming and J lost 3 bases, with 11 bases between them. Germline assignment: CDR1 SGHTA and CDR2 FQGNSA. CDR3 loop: CASSLYGRGYEQYF. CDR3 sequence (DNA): TGTGCCAGCAGCTTATATGGCAGGGGCTACGAGCAGTACTTC.

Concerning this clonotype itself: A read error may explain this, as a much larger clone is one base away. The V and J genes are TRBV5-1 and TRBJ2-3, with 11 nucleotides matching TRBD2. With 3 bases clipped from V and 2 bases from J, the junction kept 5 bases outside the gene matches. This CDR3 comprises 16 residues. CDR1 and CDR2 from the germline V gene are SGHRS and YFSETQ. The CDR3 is CASSSPTSGNTDTQYF. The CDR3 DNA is TGCGCCAGCAGCTCCCCGACTAGCGGGAACACAGATACGCAGTATTTT. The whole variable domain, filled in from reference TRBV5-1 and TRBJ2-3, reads KAGVTQTPRYLIKTRGQQVTLSCSPISGHRSVSWYQQTPGQGLQFLFEYFSETQRNKGNFPGRFSGRQFSNSRSEMNVSTLELGDSALYLCASSSPTSGNTDTQYFGPGTRLTVL.

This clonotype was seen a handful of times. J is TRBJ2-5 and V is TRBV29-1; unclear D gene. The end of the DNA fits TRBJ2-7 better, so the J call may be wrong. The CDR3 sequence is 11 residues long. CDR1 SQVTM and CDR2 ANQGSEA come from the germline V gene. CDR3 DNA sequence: TGCAGCGTTGCTCACAAGTACGAGCAGTACTTC. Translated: CSVAHKYEQYF.

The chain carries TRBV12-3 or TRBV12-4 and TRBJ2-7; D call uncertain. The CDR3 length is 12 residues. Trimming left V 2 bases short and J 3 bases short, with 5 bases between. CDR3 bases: TGTGCCAGCAGTTTATCTGACTACGAGCAGTACTTC. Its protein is CASSLSDYEQYF.

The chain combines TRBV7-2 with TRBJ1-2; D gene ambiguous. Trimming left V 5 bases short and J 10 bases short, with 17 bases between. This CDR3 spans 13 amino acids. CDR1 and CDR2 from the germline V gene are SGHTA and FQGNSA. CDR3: CASSSDLSLSYTF. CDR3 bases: TGTGCCAGCAGCAGCGACCTGTCCCTTTCCTACACCTTC.

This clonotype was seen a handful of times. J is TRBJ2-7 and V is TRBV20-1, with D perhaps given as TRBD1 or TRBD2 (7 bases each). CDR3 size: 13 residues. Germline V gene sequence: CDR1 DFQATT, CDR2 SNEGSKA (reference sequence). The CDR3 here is CSAETGRGYEQYF. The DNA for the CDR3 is TGCAGCGCCGAGACAGGGAGGGGCTACGAGCAGTACTTC.

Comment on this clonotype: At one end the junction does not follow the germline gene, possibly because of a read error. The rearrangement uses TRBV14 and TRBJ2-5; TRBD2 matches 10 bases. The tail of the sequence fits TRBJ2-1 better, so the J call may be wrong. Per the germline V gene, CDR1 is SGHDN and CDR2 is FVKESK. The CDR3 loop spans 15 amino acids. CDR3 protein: CASSQLAGVSNDQFF. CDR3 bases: TGTGCCAGCAGCCAACTAGCGGGAGTCTCTAATGACCAGTTCTTC.

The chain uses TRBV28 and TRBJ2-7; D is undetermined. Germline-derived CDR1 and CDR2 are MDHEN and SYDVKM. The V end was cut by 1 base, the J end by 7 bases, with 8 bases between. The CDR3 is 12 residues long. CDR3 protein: CASSLSVGEQYF. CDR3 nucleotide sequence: TGTGCCAGCAGTTTATCCGTGGGGGAGCAGTACTTC.

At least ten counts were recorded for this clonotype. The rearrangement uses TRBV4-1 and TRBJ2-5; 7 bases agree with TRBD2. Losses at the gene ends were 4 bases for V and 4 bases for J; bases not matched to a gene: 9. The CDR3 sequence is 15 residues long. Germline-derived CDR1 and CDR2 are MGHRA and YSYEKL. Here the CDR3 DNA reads TGCGCCAGCAGCCCTATGGGAGGGCCTCCAGAGACCCAGTACTTC. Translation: CASSPMGGPPETQYF.

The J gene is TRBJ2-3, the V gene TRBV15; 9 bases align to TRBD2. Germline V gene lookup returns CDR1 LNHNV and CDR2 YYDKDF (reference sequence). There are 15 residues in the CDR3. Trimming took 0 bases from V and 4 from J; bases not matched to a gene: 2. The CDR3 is CATSRDAGGPDTQYF. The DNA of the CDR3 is TGTGCCACCAGCAGAGATGCGGGGGGGCCAGATACGCAGTATTTT.

CDR3 in amino acids: CASRRKAQTYNEQFF. The DNA of the CDR3 is TGTGCCAGCAGACGCAAAGCGCAAACCTACAATGAGCAGTTCTTC. This rearrangement joins TRBV3-1 to TRBJ2-1; D remains ambiguous. This CDR3 spans 15 amino acids. The V gene lost 6 bases and the J gene lost 2 bases, with 14 bases spanning the gap. CDR1 and CDR2 from the germline V gene are LGHDT and YNNKEL (reference sequence).

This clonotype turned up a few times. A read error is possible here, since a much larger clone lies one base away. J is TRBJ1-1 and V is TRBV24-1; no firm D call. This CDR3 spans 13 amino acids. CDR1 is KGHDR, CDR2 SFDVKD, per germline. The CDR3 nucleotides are TGTGCCACCCGGACCACGGGGAACACTGAAACTTTCTTT. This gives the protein CATRTTGNTETFF.

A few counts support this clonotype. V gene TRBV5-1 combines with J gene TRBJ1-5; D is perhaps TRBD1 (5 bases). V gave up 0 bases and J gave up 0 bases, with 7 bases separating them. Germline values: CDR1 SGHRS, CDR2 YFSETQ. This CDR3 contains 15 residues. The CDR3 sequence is CASSLGDSSNQPQHF. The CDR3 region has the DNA TGCGCCAGCAGCTTGGGCGACAGTAGCAATCAGCCCCAGCATTTT. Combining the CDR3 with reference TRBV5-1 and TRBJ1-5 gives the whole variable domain KAGVTQTPRYLIKTRGQQVTLSCSPISGHRSVSWYQQTPGQGLQFLFEYFSETQRNKGNFPGRFSGRQFSNSRSEMNVSTLELGDSALYLCASSLGDSSNQPQHFGDGTRLSIL.

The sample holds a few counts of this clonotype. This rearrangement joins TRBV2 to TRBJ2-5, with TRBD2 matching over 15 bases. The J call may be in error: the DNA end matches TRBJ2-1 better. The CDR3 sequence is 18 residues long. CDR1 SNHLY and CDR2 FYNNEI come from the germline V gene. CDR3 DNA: TGTGCCAGCAGCGCTGGACTTCACGGACTAGCGGGAGGGGATGAGCAGTTCTTC. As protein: CASSAGLHGLAGGDEQFF.

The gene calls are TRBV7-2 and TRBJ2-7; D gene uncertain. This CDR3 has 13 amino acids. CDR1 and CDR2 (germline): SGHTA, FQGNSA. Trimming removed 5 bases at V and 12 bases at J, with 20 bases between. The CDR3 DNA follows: TGTGCCAGCAGCAAAGACGGGCAGCCAAAATCGTACTTC. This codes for CASSKDGQPKSYF.

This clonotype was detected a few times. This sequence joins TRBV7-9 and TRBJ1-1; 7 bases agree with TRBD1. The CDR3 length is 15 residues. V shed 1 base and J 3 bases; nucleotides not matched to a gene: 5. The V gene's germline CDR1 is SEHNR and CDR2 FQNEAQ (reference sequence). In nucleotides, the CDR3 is TGTGCCAGCAGCTTAGTAGGCACAGGGGACACTGAAGCTTTCTTT. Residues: CASSLVGTGDTEAFF.

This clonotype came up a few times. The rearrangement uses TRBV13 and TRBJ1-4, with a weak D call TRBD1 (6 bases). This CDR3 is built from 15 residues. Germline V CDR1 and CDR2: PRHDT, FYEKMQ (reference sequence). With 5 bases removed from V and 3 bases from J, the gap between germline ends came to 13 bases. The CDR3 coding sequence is TGTGCCAGCAGCGAACAGGGAAAGGCTAATGAAAAACTGTTTTTT. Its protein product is CASSEQGKANEKLFF.

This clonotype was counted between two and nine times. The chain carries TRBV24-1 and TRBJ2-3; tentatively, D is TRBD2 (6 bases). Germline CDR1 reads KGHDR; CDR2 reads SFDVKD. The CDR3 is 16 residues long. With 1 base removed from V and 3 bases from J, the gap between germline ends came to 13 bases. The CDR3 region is CATSDFGAGRTDTQYF. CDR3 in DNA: TGTGCCACCAGTGATTTTGGGGCAGGGAGGACAGATACGCAGTATTTT.

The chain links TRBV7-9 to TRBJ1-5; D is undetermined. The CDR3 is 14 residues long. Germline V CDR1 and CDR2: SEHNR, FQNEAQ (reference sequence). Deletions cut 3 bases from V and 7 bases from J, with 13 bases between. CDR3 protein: CASSFDLTTQPQHF. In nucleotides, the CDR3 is TGTGCCAGCAGCTTTGATTTGACCACACAGCCCCAGCATTTT.

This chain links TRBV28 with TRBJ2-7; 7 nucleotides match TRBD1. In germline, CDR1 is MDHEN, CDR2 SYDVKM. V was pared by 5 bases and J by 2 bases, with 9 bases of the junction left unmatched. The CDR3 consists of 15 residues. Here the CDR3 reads CASSSRGKIPYEQYF. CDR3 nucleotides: TGTGCCAGCAGTAGCAGGGGGAAAATCCCCTACGAGCAGTACTTC.